The rows below give T cell receptor beta chains drawn from one sample of a study of blood T cell repertoires in COVID-19. Repertoires were generated with immunoSEQ multiplex PCR, while TCRdb's copy carries only in-frame clones and drops some. The table lists about 250,000 clones, about 83% of them singletons. Source material: peripheral blood. These receptors were taken from an elderly woman with COVID-19, enrolled during active disease. The CDR3 runs from the conserved cysteine through the conserved F or W. D genes are given only for firm matches. The listing skips clone size in some rows; elsewhere it reads once, few, many or a size class.

clone_size j_call v_call d_call cdr3_aa cdr3_nt
once TRBJ2-1 TRBV19 TRBD2 CASDSGGWREQFF TGTGCCAGCGATAGCGGGGGGTGGAGGGAGCAGTTCTTC
- TRBJ2-4 TRBV5-4 - CASSPPGPEGNIQYF TGTGCCAGCAGCCCACCGGGCCCGGAGGGGAACATTCAGTACTTC
- TRBJ1-6 TRBV4-3 TRBD1 CASSQETGASSYNSPLHF TGCGCCAGCAGCCAGGAAACAGGGGCCAGCTCCTATAATTCACCCCTCCACTTT
- TRBJ2-1 TRBV19 TRBD1 CASSIPRQGQIEQFF TGTGCCAGTAGTATCCCCCGCCAGGGACAGATAGAGCAGTTCTTC
- TRBJ2-7 TRBV5-5 TRBD1 CASSLTGDRYEQYF TGTGCCAGCAGCTTGACAGGGGATCGCTACGAGCAGTACTTC
- TRBJ2-5 TRBV7-6 - CASSSGGQGQETQYF TGTGCCAGCAGCTCCGGCGGGCAGGGGCAAGAGACCCAGTACTTC
- TRBJ1-5 TRBV4-1 - CASSQSGGIRGSQPQHF TGCGCCAGCAGCCAATCTGGTGGAATCAGGGGAAGTCAGCCCCAGCATTTT
- TRBJ1-5 TRBV6-6 - CASTKRQAYSNQPQHF TGTGCCAGCACCAAAAGACAGGCCTATAGCAATCAGCCCCAGCATTTT
- TRBJ2-5 TRBV5-4 TRBD1 CASSRGQGVTQYF TGTGCCAGCAGCAGGGGACAGGGGGTGACCCAGTACTTC
- TRBJ1-2 TRBV28 TRBD1 CASSQDRGSNGYTF TGTGCCAGCAGTCAAGACAGGGGTTCTAATGGCTACACCTTC
- TRBJ1-1 TRBV30 - CAWSVDRRTEAFF TGTGCCTGGAGTGTAGACAGGCGAACTGAAGCTTTCTTT
- TRBJ2-3 TRBV18 TRBD2 CASSQPKLAGGPLMTDTQYF TGTGCCAGCTCACAACCTAAACTAGCGGGGGGGCCCTTGATGACAGATACGCAGTATTTT
once TRBJ1-2 TRBV12-3/TRBV12-4 - CASSLRESNGYTF TGTGCCAGCAGTTTAAGGGAGAGCAATGGCTACACCTTC
- TRBJ1-5 TRBV19 - CASTLGSGFRNQPQHF TGTGCCAGTACCCTAGGATCGGGATTCCGCAATCAGCCCCAGCATTTT
once TRBJ1-2 TRBV2 TRBD1 CASSGTGENGYTF TGTGCCAGCAGTGGGACAGGGGAAAATGGCTACACCTTC
once TRBJ2-2 TRBV19 - CASSIGGVNTGELFF TGTGCCAGTAGTATCGGCGGAGTGAACACCGGGGAGCTGTTTTTT
once TRBJ1-1 TRBV28 - CASSSQTLGNTEAFF TGTGCCAGCAGTTCACAGACACTCGGGAACACTGAAGCTTTCTTT
once TRBJ2-3 TRBV19 TRBD2 CASSTIRTSGGAPKQYF TGTGCCAGTAGTACCATCCGGACTAGCGGGGGGGCCCCTAAGCAGTATTTT
- TRBJ2-1 TRBV6-5 - CASSREFYNEQFF TGTGCCAGCAGTCGGGAGTTCTACAATGAGCAGTTCTTC
- TRBJ2-6 TRBV7-2 - CASSRTVTQVAGANVLTF TGTGCCAGCAGCCGGACAGTGACCCAGGTCGCTGGGGCCAACGTCCTGACTTTC
- TRBJ2-1 TRBV5-4 TRBD2 CASSSGLAGRKDNEQFF TGTGCCAGCAGCTCAGGACTAGCGGGGAGGAAGGACAATGAGCAGTTCTTC
- TRBJ1-5 TRBV25-1 - CASSAMGGGQPQHF TGTGCCAGCAGTGCTATGGGCGGGGGCCAGCCCCAGCATTTT
- TRBJ2-7 TRBV20-1 - CSAPQGYEQYF TGCAGTGCTCCGCAGGGGTACGAGCAGTACTTC
- TRBJ2-5 TRBV4-1 TRBD2 CASSQAQRGTDFQETQYF TGCGCCAGCAGCCAAGCCCAGCGGGGGACCGATTTTCAAGAGACCCAGTACTTC
- TRBJ2-5 TRBV6-2/TRBV6-3 TRBD2 CASSWTSGGPRGETQYF TGTGCCAGCAGTTGGACTAGCGGGGGGCCGAGAGGAGAGACCCAGTACTTC
- TRBJ1-4 TRBV11-2 - CASSLGGGNEKLFF TGTGCCAGCAGCTTGGGAGGGGGGAATGAAAAACTGTTTTTT
- TRBJ1-6 TRBV5-8 - CASSFGEGYNSPLHF TGTGCCAGCAGCTTTGGAGAGGGCTATAATTCACCCCTCCACTTT
- TRBJ1-3 TRBV28 TRBD1 CASIYSTGPSGNTIYF TGTGCCAGCATTTACTCGACAGGGCCCTCTGGAAACACCATATATTTT
once TRBJ1-2 TRBV18 - CASSPPGSPGYGYTF TGTGCCAGCTCACCCCCAGGTTCCCCGGGGTATGGCTACACCTTC
- TRBJ2-5 TRBV5-1 TRBD2 CASTSQRGRKETQYF TGCGCCAGCACTTCTCAGCGGGGGAGAAAAGAGACCCAGTACTTC
- TRBJ1-4 TRBV5-5 TRBD1 CASSRIGTVNEKLFF TGTGCCAGCAGCCGTATAGGGACAGTTAATGAAAAACTGTTTTTT
- TRBJ1-2 TRBV20-1 - CSARDPDRSAF TGCAGTGCTAGAGATCCCGACAGGTCGGCCTTC
- TRBJ1-2 TRBV6-5 TRBD1 CASSPRTGGGYTF TGTGCCAGCAGTCCTAGGACAGGGGGTGGCTACACCTTC